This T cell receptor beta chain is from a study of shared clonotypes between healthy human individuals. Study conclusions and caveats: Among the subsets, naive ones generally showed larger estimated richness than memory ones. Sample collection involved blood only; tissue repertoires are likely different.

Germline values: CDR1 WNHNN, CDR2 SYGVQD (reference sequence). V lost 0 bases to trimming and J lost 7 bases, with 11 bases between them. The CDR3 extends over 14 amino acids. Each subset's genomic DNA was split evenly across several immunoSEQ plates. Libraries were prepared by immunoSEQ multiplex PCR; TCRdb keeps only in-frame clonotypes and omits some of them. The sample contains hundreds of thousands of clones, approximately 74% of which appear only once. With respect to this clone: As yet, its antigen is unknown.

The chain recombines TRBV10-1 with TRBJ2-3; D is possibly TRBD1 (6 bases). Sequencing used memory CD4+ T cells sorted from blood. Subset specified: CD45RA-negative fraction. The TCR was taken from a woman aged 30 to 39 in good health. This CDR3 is CASSESGHMHTQYF. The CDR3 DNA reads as TGCGCCAGCAGTGAGTCGGGACACATGCATACGCAGTATTTT.